This T cell receptor (beta chain) was retrieved from a study of siplizumab effects on memory and regulatory T cells. General observations from the study: Proof of suppressive function in proliferating Tregs from siplizumab cultures was not established. Researchers could map only a minor fraction of alloreactive clones to unstimulated subsets. Siplizumab led to significantly less abundant alloreactive sequences that could be traced back to unstimulated CD4+ memory cells.

Turning to this clone: Its specificity is unknown.

TCRdb keeps only in-frame clones here, not all; method: immunoSEQ multiplex PCR. Seen here are more than 95,000 clones, 93% observed once, and the top ten hold 0.62%. In germline, CDR1 is LGHNA, CDR2 YNFKEQ. V shed 4 bases and J shed 1 base, with 13 bases lying between them. The CDR3 extends over 15 amino acids. The sequence derives from a human donor in good health. The genes are TRBV4-2 and TRBJ1-1, with D possibly TRBD1 on 5 matching bases. The source material was Tregs sorted from blood. The CDR3, as DNA: TGTGCCAGCAGCCCCCGGGCGAGGGGGAACACTGAAGCTTTCTTT. It is translated as CASSPRARGNTEAFF.